Listed below are T cell receptor beta chains from one sample, sequenced in a study of blood T cell repertoires in COVID-19. Profiling relied on immunoSEQ multiplex PCR, and the TCRdb table lists in-frame clones only, not all of them. Of a few hundred thousand clones in the sample, approximately 88% are singletons; the top ten hold around 8.9%. Sequencing was performed on PBMCs or T cells enriched from blood (not recorded which). All receptors come from a woman aged 18 to 35 who had recovered from COVID-19. CDR3s include the opening cysteine and the closing phenylalanine or tryptophan. Fields, in order: J gene, V gene, CDR3 protein.

TRBJ2-3,TRBV2,CASSEAERGQLYF
TRBJ2-2,TRBV4-3,CASSQAILAGGNTGELFF
TRBJ2-1,TRBV4-2,CASSQTTRTSGQNNEQFF
TRBJ1-2,TRBV11-2,CASSFRGRGYTF
TRBJ2-1,TRBV5-1,CASSFAGGEPYNEQFF
TRBJ1-5,TRBV30,CAWSGTGGNQPQHF
TRBJ2-7,TRBV6-5,CASSYQTPERGYEQYF
TRBJ1-1,TRBV5-1,CASSQRGQGNTEAFF
TRBJ1-6,TRBV2,CASSYQGVRNSPLHF
TRBJ2-5,TRBV5-5,CASSLAVASGTQYF
TRBJ2-2,TRBV6-4,CASSPLGLANTGELFF
TRBJ1-1,TRBV24-1,CATTGTTGNTEAFF
TRBJ2-2,TRBV18,CASSPTSGETGELFF
TRBJ1-2,TRBV2,CASSRARGDNYGYTF
TRBJ2-5,TRBV24-1,CATSGAGRAQYF
TRBJ1-6,TRBV7-9,CASSAPGTGINSPLHF
TRBJ2-1,TRBV7-8,CASSRLTIRGEQFF
TRBJ1-3,TRBV6-5,CASIRYRAGNTIYF
TRBJ2-1,TRBV9,CASSAPPGTSGAYEQFF
TRBJ1-4,TRBV5-6,CASSLFRDRANEKLFF
TRBJ1-1,TRBV18,CASSSMTGRGTEAFF
TRBJ1-1,TRBV7-9,CASSPWDRMNTEAFF
TRBJ1-6,TRBV4-1,CASSQRGQGNSPLHF
TRBJ1-1,TRBV30,CAWRDNRNTEAFF
TRBJ1-3,TRBV2,CASSQTHPGENTIYF
TRBJ2-1,TRBV4-3,CASSRNSGAEYEQFF
TRBJ1-2,TRBV7-2,CASSFGGTGTNYGYTF
TRBJ1-4,TRBV30,CAWSVGWDRTNEKLFF
TRBJ1-5,TRBV28,CASSLVGSPGVQPQHF
TRBJ2-1,TRBV5-6,CASSSGSSGYNEQFF
TRBJ2-1,TRBV11-1,CASSVQGNEQFF
TRBJ2-2,TRBV27,CASSQRSMVTNTGELFF
TRBJ2-7,TRBV9,CASSVGESGTLYEQYF
TRBJ2-5,TRBV11-1,CASSLGAGTQYF
TRBJ2-5,TRBV7-6,CASSFRQETQYF
TRBJ1-1,TRBV18,CASSQGQGEWNTEAFF
TRBJ1-5,TRBV15,CATSRVRSGNQPQHF
TRBJ1-5,TRBV2,CASSEEGDSNQPQHF
TRBJ1-6,TRBV7-2,CASSPMPGSPLHF
TRBJ2-7,TRBV6-5,CASSPDRVSYEQYF
TRBJ1-5,TRBV19,CASSISFGDSNQPQHF
TRBJ2-1,TRBV3-1/TRBV3-2,CASSQLAEPYNEQFF
TRBJ1-4,TRBV7-8,CASSRARVEKLFF
TRBJ2-2,TRBV28,CASSFVGGNTGELFF
TRBJ2-1,TRBV7-2,CASSLVEAGTSYNEQFF
TRBJ1-1,TRBV18,CASSWGGTLWTEAFF
TRBJ2-4,TRBV4-2,CASSLYIGTENIQYF
TRBJ2-5,TRBV7-2,CASSSLPIGGETQYF
TRBJ2-5,TRBV7-8,CASSPASSGGQETQYF